This TCR beta chain appears in the sequencing data of a study of OX40 agonist ivuxolimab in advanced cancers. Study-level points and caveats: More expanded clones were seen, on average, in CD8+ T cells than in CD4+. Among the lowest peripheral clonal expansion occurred in 0.1-3.0 mg/kg partial responders.

Patients who had autoimmune disease history or got systemic immunosuppression were left out. Blood specimens came from baseline, cycle 4 day 1, and cycle 7 day 1. Only one count was recorded for this clone. The antigen is undetermined. This may be a read error, as it is one base from a much larger clone. The same CDR3 arises from other DNA sequences in this sample as well. Assay used: immunoSEQ multiplex PCR; TCRdb lists only in-frame clones, some missing. The sample consists of 60,000 to 80,000 clones, 84% of them appearing once. V lost 9 bases to trimming and J lost 8 bases, with 16 bases between them. Germline CDR1 is SNHLY and CDR2 is FYNNEI. The length of the CDR3 is 12 residues.

The chain employs TRBV2 and TRBJ2-5; D might be TRBD1 (8 bases). Sequenced here: CD4+ or CD8+ T cells sorted from blood, sampled in a trial of the OX40 agonist ivuxolimab. The TCR was taken from an adult with an advanced solid tumor such as melanoma, head and neck, liver or kidney cancer. CDR3: CASQGAGETQYF. CDR3 bases: TGTGCCAGTCAGGGGGCGGGAGAAACCCAGTACTTC.